This is a list of T cell receptor beta chains from one sample in a study of cytomegalovirus exposure and HLA in healthy donors. Sequencing used immunoSEQ multiplex PCR; TCRdb keeps in-frame clones, though not all of them. The sample records 130,000 or so clones, 8.5% to 9% being singletons. Sequenced material: PBMCs. The receptors stem from a woman in her thirties or forties in good health and CMV-seropositive. CDR3s include the opening cysteine and the closing phenylalanine or tryptophan. Each record gives: D gene, J gene, clone size, V gene, CDR3 protein, CDR3 DNA. D genes are given only for firm matches. The size entry is marked missing in some rows and otherwise reads once, few, many or a size class.

>-|TRBJ2-7|few|TRBV27
CASKAPGLRYEQYF
TGTGCCAGCAAGGCCCCGGGACTGCGCTACGAGCAGTACTTC
>TRBD2|TRBJ2-1|few|TRBV5-1
CASSLIGGGQDEQFF
TGCGCCAGCAGCTTGATCGGCGGGGGGCAGGATGAGCAGTTCTTC
>-|TRBJ2-7|-|TRBV2
CASSRQGLRYEQYF
TGTGCCAGCAGTAGACAGGGACTGCGCTACGAGCAGTACTTC
>-|TRBJ1-5|-|TRBV11-2
CASSLDSFNQPQHF
TGTGCCAGCAGCTTAGACAGTTTCAATCAGCCCCAGCATTTT
>-|TRBJ1-5|few|TRBV7-9
CASSLETGGVSQPQHF
TGTGCCAGCAGCTTAGAGACGGGAGGGGTAAGTCAGCCCCAGCATTTT
>TRBD1|TRBJ2-7|-|TRBV5-1
CASSLPGQGAYEQYF
TGCGCCAGCAGCTTGCCGGGACAGGGAGCCTACGAGCAGTACTTC
>TRBD2|TRBJ2-1|few|TRBV7-3
CASSPIAGGHNEQFF
TGTGCCAGCAGCCCCATAGCGGGGGGCCACAATGAGCAGTTCTTC
>-|TRBJ2-7|few|TRBV14
CASSLNFYEQYF
TGTGCCAGCAGCCTAAACTTCTACGAGCAGTACTTC
>-|TRBJ2-7|few|TRBV18
CASSERWGHETYEQYF
TGTGCCAGCTCAGAAAGGTGGGGACACGAGACCTACGAGCAGTACTTC
>-|TRBJ2-3|few|TRBV7-9
CASSLITLADTQYF
TGTGCCAGCAGCCTGATAACGTTAGCAGATACGCAGTATTTT
>-|TRBJ2-2|-|TRBV2
CASSPDRSNTGELFF
TGTGCCAGCAGTCCTGACAGGAGTAACACCGGGGAGCTGTTTTTT
>-|TRBJ2-6|-|TRBV19
CASSIDRVAGANVLTF
TGTGCCAGTAGTATAGACAGGGTGGCCGGGGCCAACGTCCTGACTTTC
>-|TRBJ2-6|-|TRBV25-1
CASSDRQTSGANVLTF
TGTGCCAGCAGTGACCGACAAACCTCTGGGGCCAACGTCCTGACTTTC
>-|TRBJ1-1|few|TRBV5-5
CASSLYWNTEAFF
TGTGCCAGCAGCCTGTATTGGAACACTGAAGCTTTCTTT
>TRBD2|TRBJ2-7|few|TRBV4-1
CASSQGLAGGLYEQYF
TGCGCCAGCAGCCAAGGGCTAGCGGGGGGGCTCTACGAGCAGTACTTC
>-|TRBJ1-1|-|TRBV6-5
CASRPGMRMGAFF
TGTGCCAGCAGGCCCGGGATGCGGATGGGAGCTTTCTTT
>-|TRBJ1-1|-|TRBV10-2
CASKSWERGTEAFF
TGCGCCAGCAAATCGTGGGAGAGAGGCACTGAAGCTTTCTTT
>-|TRBJ2-7|few|TRBV11-2
CASSSGSYEQYF
TGTGCCAGCAGCAGCGGATCCTACGAGCAGTACTTC
>TRBD2|TRBJ2-3|-|TRBV11-2
CASSLASGGALDTQYF
TGTGCCAGCAGCTTAGCTAGCGGGGGGGCCCTAGATACGCAGTATTTT
>TRBD2|TRBJ2-1|-|TRBV9
CASSVVGGSSYNEQFF
TGTGCCAGCAGCGTAGTGGGGGGGAGCTCCTACAATGAGCAGTTCTTC
>TRBD2|TRBJ2-5|-|TRBV11-2
CASSSLGLAEETQYF
TGTGCCAGCAGCTCACTGGGACTAGCGGAAGAGACCCAGTACTTC
>TRBD2|TRBJ2-7|few|TRBV11-3
CASSSTSPEGEQYF
TGTGCCAGCAGCTCGACTAGCCCTGAGGGCGAGCAGTACTTC
>-|TRBJ2-1|few|TRBV4-1
CASSKDEREEYNEQFF
TGCGCCAGCAGCAAAGATGAAAGGGAGGAGTACAATGAGCAGTTCTTC
>-|TRBJ2-4|few|TRBV6-1
CASSLRGAKNIQYF
TGTGCCAGCAGCCTTAGGGGAGCCAAAAACATTCAGTACTTC
>-|TRBJ1-2|few|TRBV28
CASSLMRAGYTF
TGTGCCAGCAGTTTAATGAGAGCTGGCTACACCTTC
>-|TRBJ2-7|few|TRBV27
CASSFDRRSYEQYF
TGTGCCAGCAGTTTTGACAGGAGATCCTACGAGCAGTACTTC
>TRBD2|TRBJ2-1|-|TRBV6-4
CASSLSGGAYNEQFF
TGTGCCAGCAGCCTGAGCGGGGGGGCCTACAATGAGCAGTTCTTC
>-|TRBJ1-1|-|TRBV7-3
CASSLGGGATEAFF
TGTGCCAGCAGCTTAGGCGGGGGTGCCACTGAAGCTTTCTTT
>-|TRBJ1-5|few|TRBV28
CASGWQGQQPQHF
TGTGCCAGCGGCTGGCAGGGTCAGCAGCCCCAGCATTTT
>TRBD1|TRBJ2-1|-|TRBV7-3
CASSRPDRAGYNEQFF
TGTGCCAGCAGCCGCCCGGACAGGGCGGGATACAATGAGCAGTTCTTC
>TRBD2|TRBJ2-7|few|TRBV9
CASSVGLAGGPYEQYF
TGTGCCAGCAGCGTCGGCCTAGCGGGGGGCCCCTACGAGCAGTACTTC
>TRBD1|TRBJ2-7|few|TRBV7-6
CASSRDGQESYEQYF
TGTGCCAGCAGCCGTGACGGACAGGAGTCCTACGAGCAGTACTTC
>-|TRBJ1-2|many|TRBV28
CASSLSGYGYTF
TGTGCCAGCAGTTTATCAGGCTATGGCTACACCTTC
>TRBD1|TRBJ2-7|-|TRBV10-3
CATGTGGVEQYF
TGTGCCACGGGGACAGGGGGCGTCGAGCAGTACTTC
>-|TRBJ1-2|few|TRBV6-1
CASRAQGDYGYTF
TGTGCCAGCAGGGCACAGGGCGACTATGGCTACACCTTC